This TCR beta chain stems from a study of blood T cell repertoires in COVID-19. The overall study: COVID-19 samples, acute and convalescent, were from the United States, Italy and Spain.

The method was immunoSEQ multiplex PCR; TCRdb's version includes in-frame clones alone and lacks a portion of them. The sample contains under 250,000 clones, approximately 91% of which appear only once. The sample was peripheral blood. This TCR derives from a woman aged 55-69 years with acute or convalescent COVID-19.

The CDR3 DNA sequence: TGTGCCATCAGGGGGACAGGGGAGAGCTACACCTTC. Translated: CAIRGTGESYTF. The chain carries TRBV10-3 and TRBJ1-2; TRBD1 matches 10 bases. Germline V gives CDR1 ENHRY, CDR2 SYGVKD. The CDR3 loop spans 12 amino acids. The J segment lost 9 bases and the V segment lost 6 bases, leaving 4 bases of the junction unmatched.